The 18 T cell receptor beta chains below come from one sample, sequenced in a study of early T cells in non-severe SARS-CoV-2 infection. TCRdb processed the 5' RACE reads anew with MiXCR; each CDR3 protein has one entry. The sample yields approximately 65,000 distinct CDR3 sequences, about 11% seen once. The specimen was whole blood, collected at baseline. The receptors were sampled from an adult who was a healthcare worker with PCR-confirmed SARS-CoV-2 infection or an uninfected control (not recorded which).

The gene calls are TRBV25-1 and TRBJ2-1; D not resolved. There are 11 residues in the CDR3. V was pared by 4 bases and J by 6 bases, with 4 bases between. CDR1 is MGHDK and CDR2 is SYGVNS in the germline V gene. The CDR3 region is CASSVFNEQFF. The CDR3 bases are TGTGCCAGCAGTGTCTTCAATGAGCAGTTCTTC.

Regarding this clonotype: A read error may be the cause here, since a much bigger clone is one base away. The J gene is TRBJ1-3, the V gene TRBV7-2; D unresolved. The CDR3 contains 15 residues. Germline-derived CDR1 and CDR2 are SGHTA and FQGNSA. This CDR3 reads CVSSFTISSGNTIYF. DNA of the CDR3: TGTGTCAGCAGCTTCACCATTTCCTCTGGAAACACCATATATTTT.

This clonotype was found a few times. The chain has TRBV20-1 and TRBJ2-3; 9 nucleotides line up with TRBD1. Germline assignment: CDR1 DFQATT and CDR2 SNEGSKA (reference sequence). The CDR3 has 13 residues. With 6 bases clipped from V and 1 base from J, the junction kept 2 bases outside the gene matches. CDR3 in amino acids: CSARTGGTDTQYF. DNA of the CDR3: TGCAGTGCACGGACAGGGGGCACAGATACGCAGTATTTT.

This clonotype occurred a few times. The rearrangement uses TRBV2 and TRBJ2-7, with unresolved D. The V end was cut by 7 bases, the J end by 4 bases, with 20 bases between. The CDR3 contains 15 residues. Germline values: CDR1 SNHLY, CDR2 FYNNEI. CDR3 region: CASTPRRQSEYEQYF. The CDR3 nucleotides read TGTGCCAGCACGCCCCGGAGACAATCGGAGTACGAGCAGTACTTC. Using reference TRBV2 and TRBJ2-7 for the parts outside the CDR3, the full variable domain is EPEVTQTPSHQVTQMGQEVILRCVPISNHLYFYWYRQILGQKVEFLVSFYNNEISEKSEIFDDQFSVERPDGSNFTLKIRSTKLEDSAMYFCASTPRRQSEYEQYFGPGTRLTVT.

In nucleotides, the CDR3 is TGTGCCAGCAGCTTGGATCTAATTTTCGAGAGACTGTTTTTT. Translated: CASSLDLIFERLFF. The V and J genes are TRBV5-5 and TRBJ1-4; no clear D gene. This CDR3 contains 14 residues. The germline V and J ends were trimmed by 0 bases and 13 bases, with 16 bases remaining between them. Germline assignment: CDR1 SGHKS and CDR2 YYEKEE (reference sequence). Full variable domain (rest looked up from reference TRBV5-5 and TRBJ1-4): DAGVTQSPTHLIKTRGQQVTLRCSPISGHKSVSWYQQVLGQGPQFIFQYYEKEERGRGNFPDRFSARQFPNYSSELNVNALLLGDSALYLCASSLDLIFERLFFGSGTQLSVL.

The DNA of the CDR3 is TGTGCCAGCAGCCCCGGACTAGCGGGGGCCGAGCAGTACTTC. The encoded protein is CASSPGLAGAEQYF. The chain recombines TRBV7-2 with TRBJ2-7, with 13 bases fitting TRBD2. V lost 5 bases, J lost 6 bases, and 4 bases stayed unmatched. The CDR3 runs to 14 residues. Germline V CDR1 and CDR2: SGHTA, FQGNSA.

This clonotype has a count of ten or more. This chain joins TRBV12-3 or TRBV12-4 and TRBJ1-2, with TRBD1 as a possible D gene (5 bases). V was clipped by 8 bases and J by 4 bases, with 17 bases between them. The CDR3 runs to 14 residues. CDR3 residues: CASRDSLKTYGYTF. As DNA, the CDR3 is TGTGCCAGCCGCGACAGCCTCAAAACCTATGGCTACACCTTC.

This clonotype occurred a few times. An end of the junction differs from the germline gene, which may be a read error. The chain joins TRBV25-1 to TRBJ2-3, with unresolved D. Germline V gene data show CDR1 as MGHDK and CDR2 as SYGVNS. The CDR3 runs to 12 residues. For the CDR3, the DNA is TGCGCCAGCTCGGTTAGCACAGATACGCAGTATTTT. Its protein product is CASSVSTDTQYF.

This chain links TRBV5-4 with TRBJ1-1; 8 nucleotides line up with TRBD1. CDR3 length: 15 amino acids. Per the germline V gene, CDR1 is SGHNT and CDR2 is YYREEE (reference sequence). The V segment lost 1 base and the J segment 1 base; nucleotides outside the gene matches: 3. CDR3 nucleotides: TGTGCCAGCAGCTTGCTACAGGGGGGGAACACTGAAGCTTTCTTT. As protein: CASSLLQGGNTEAFF.

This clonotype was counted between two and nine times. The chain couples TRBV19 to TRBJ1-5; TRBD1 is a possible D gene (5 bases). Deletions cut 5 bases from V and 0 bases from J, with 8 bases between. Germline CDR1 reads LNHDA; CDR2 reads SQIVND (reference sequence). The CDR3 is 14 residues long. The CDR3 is CASSDRYSNQPQHF. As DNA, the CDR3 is TGTGCCAGTAGTGACAGATATAGCAATCAGCCCCAGCATTTT.

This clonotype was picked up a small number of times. Here the CDR3 DNA reads TGTGCCTGGAGTGTACTCCGACCTGTGAACACTGAAGCTTTCTTT. Residues: CAWSVLRPVNTEAFF. The chain links TRBV30 to TRBJ1-1, with D hard to call. V lost 0 bases to trimming and J lost 0 bases, with 11 bases between them. The CDR3 runs to 15 residues. Germline CDR1 GTSNPN, CDR2 SVGIG (reference sequence).

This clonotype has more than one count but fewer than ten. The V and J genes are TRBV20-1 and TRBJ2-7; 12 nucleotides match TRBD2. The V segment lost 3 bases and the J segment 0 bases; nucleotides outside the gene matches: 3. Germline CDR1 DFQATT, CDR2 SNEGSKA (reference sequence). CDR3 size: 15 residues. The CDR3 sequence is CSASLTSGGSYEQYF. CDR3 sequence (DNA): TGCAGTGCTAGTCTGACTAGCGGGGGCTCCTACGAGCAGTACTTC.

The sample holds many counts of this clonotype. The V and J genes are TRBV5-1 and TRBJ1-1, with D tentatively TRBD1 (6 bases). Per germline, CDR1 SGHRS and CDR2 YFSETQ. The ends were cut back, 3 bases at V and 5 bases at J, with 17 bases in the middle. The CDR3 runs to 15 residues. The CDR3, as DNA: TGCGCCAGCAGCTACGAACAGGGTAGTGGGACTGAAGCTTTCTTT. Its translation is CASSYEQGSGTEAFF.

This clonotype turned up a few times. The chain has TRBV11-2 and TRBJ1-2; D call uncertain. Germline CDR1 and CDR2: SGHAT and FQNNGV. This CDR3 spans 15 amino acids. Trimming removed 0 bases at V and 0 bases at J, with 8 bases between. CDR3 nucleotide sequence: TGTGCCAGCAGCTTAGACACGGAGTCTAACTATGGCTACACCTTC. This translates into CASSLDTESNYGYTF.

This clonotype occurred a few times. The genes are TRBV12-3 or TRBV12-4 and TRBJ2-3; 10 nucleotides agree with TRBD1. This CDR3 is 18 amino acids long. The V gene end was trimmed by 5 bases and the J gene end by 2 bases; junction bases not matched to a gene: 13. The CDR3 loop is CASSLHPGQGPYTDTQYF. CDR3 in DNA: TGTGCCAGCAGTCTTCACCCGGGACAGGGGCCTTACACAGATACGCAGTATTTT.

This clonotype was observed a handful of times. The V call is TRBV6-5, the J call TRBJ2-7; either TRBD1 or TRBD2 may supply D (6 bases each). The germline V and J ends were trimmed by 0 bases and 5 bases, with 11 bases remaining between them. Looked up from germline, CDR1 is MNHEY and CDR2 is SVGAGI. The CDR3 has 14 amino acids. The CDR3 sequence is CASSYSRGAHEQYF. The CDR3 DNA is TGTGCCAGCAGTTACTCAAGGGGGGCCCACGAGCAGTACTTC.

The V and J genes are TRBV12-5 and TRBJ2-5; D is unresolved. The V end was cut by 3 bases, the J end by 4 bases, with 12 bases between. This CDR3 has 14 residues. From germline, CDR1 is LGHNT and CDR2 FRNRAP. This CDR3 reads CASGFEDLGETQYF. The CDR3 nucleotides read TGTGCTAGTGGTTTCGAGGATTTAGGAGAGACCCAGTACTTC.

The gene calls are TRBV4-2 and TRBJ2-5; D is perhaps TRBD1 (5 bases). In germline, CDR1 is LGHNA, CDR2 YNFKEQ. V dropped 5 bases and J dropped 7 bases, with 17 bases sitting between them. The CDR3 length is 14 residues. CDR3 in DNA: TGTGCCAGCAGCAATCCCCAGAAGGGGCGGACCCAGTACTTC. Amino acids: CASSNPQKGRTQYF.